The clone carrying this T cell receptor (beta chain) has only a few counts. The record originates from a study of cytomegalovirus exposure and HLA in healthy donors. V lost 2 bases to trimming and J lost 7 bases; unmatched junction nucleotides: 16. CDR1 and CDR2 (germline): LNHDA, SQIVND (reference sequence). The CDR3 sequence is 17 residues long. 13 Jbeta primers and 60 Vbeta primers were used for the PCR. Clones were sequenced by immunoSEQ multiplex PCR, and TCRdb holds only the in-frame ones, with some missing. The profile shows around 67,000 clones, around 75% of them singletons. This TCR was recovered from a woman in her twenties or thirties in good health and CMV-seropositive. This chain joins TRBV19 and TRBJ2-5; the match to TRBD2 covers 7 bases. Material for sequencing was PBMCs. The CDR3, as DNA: TGTGCCAGTAGTATATCTAGCGGTATAACCGCCCAGGGGACCCAGTACTTC. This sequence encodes CASSISSGITAQGTQYF.